This T cell receptor (beta chain) stems from a study of technical replicates of blood from several donors. The CDR3 is 15 amino acids. The germline gives CDR1 SGHDT, CDR2 YYEEEE. V was shortened by 2 bases and J by 3 bases, with 13 bases between the two germline ends. As concerns this clone: At the DNA level, this CDR3 is encoded by other sequences in the same sample as well.

Method: immunoSEQ multiplex PCR; TCRdb's copy keeps in-frame clones and lacks some. The table includes approximately 81,000 clones, approximately 80% detected once. The sequence was obtained from a human donor in good health. Some clones in this sample may be carry-over from other donors' samples. Material: PBMCs. V usage is TRBV5-6 and J usage is TRBJ2-3, with unresolved D. The CDR3 loop reads CASSLRGLSTDTQYF. The CDR3 region has the DNA TGTGCCAGCAGCTTACGCGGTCTCTCTACAGATACGCAGTATTTT.